This TCR beta chain stems from a study of cytomegalovirus exposure and HLA in healthy donors. Assay: immunoSEQ multiplex PCR; the TCRdb copy retains only in-frame clones and omits some. The table shows approximately 300,000 clones, with 86% occurring only once. The CDR3 totals 14 residues. Germline V gene sequence: CDR1 SGHTA, CDR2 FQGNSA. Losses at the gene ends were 4 bases for V and 2 bases for J; bases not matched to a gene: 0. The V call is TRBV7-2, the J call TRBJ1-5; 9 bases fit TRBD1. Sequencing was performed on PBMCs. The receptor comes from a woman between 18 and 29 years old in good health and CMV-seronegative. The CDR3 region is CASSWTGGNQPQHF. DNA of the CDR3: TGTGCCAGCAGCTGGACAGGGGGCAATCAGCCCCAGCATTTT.